This T cell receptor (beta chain) is drawn from a study of T cell repertoires and HLA-DP antigens. Turning to the study itself: Transduced HeLa cells presented HLA-DP to CD4+ T cells. A couple of male donors and one female donor spanned ages 18-to-29 through 60-to-69. Pre-culture CD4+ samples used about 1,200 ng DNA versus around 220 ng for CD137+CD4+ sorts.

A word on this clone: The antigen is undetermined.

Pre-culture CD4+ samples were sequenced deeply, targeting 200,000 T cell genomes. Generated by immunoSEQ multiplex PCR, the TCRdb table keeps only in-frame clones and is missing some. The data contain tens of thousands of clones, 80% of them singletons. The origin of this receptor is a man between 60 and 70 years old in good health and CMV-seronegative. Sequencing was done on a sample of CD4+ T cells from PBMCs.

The CDR3 loop is CASSLTGGRNIQYF. CDR3 in DNA: TGTGCCAGCAGCTTGACAGGGGGTAGAAACATTCAGTACTTC. The chain carries TRBV4-2 and TRBJ2-4; 9 bases match TRBD1. Germline V lookup: CDR1 LGHNA, CDR2 YNFKEQ. The junction had 5 bases not matched to a gene; V was cut back by 5 bases and J by 6 bases. The CDR3 has 14 residues.